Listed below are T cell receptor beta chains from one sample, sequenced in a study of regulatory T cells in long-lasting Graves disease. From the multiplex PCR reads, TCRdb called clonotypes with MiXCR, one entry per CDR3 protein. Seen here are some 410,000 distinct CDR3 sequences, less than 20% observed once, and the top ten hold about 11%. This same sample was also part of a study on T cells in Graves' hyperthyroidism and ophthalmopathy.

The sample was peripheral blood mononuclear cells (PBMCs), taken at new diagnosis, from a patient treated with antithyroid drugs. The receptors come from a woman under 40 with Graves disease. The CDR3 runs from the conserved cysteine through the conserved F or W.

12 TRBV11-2 CASGAVKETQYF
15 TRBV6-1 CASSPSGREDYGYTF
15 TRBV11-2 CASSHFSGTGYEQYF
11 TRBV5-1 CASSLGDRPHF
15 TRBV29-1 CSVEFSGSLGDTQYF
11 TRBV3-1 CASSPGEGYTF
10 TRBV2 CASVAHEQFF
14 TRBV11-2 CASSLASGRREQFF
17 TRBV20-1 CSANPMTSGRAGDTQYF
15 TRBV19 CASSIPGRNSYEQYF
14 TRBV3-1 CASSHVGSYNEQFF
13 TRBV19 CASTFGRNTEAFF
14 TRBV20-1 CSAKPGGPGQPQHF
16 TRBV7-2 CASSPSVGGNTGELFF
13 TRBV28 CASRSPSDETQYF
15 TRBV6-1 CASSESSSGANVLTF
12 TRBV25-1 CASGDYPSEQYF
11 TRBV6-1 CASLDGGEQFF
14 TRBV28 CASSWTEYNSPLHF
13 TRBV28 CASSFAGGRGYTF
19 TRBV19 CASSIGGIRDHSSYNEQFF
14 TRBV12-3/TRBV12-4 CASFGLGARGEQFF
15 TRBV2 CASSGPGGSGEKLFF
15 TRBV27 CASSEGTLATREQYF
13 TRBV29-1 CSVEALLAGELFF
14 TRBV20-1 CSVRVKGLTYEQYF